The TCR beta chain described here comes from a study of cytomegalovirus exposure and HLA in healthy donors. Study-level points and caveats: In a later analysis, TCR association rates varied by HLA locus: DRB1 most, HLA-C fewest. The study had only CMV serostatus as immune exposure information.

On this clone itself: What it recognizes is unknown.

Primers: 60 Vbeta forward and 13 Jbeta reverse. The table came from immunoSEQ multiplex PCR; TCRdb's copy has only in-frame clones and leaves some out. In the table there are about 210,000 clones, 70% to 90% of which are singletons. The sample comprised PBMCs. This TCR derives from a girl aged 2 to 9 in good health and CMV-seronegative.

As DNA, the CDR3 is TGTGCCAGCACTCCCAGGACAGGCAACACTGAAGCTTTCTTT. Encoded protein: CASTPRTGNTEAFF. The chain links TRBV6-5 to TRBJ1-1; 7 positions agree with TRBD1. The V gene's germline CDR1 is MNHEY and CDR2 SVGAGI. The V and J ends lost 7 bases and 2 bases, in that order; junction bases with no gene match: 7. The CDR3 loop spans 14 amino acids.